A single sample gave rise to the 2 T cell receptor beta chains below, sequenced in a study of T cells after yellow fever vaccination. TCRdb passed the 5' RACE reads through MiXCR, listing each CDR3 protein once. The sample lists under 550,000 distinct CDR3 sequences, 20% to 25% occurring once. This sample comprised PBMCs, obtained about 20 days after the first yellow fever vaccination. The receptors were sampled from a man between 18 and 29 years old who received the YFV17D yellow fever vaccine.

This clonotype was recorded many times. A read error may produce the germline difference seen at one junction end. This chain joins TRBV5-1 and TRBJ1-1; a possible D gene is TRBD1 (5 bases). Germline CDR1 and CDR2: SGHRS and YFSETQ. This CDR3 contains 13 residues. This CDR3 is CASSLGLNTEAFF. In nucleotides, the CDR3 is TGTGCCAGCAGCTTGGGACTGAACACTGAAGCTTTCTTT.

The sample holds many counts of this clonotype. V usage is TRBV4-3 and J usage is TRBJ1-2, with D possibly being TRBD1 (6 bases). Trimming took 3 bases from V and 3 from J, leaving 11 bases between them. CDR1 and CDR2 from the germline V gene are LGHNA and YSLEER. There are 14 residues in the CDR3. This CDR3 reads CASSHEQGYYGYTF. CDR3 DNA: TGCGCCAGCAGCCACGAACAGGGCTACTATGGCTACACCTTC.